One sample yielded the 4 T cell receptor beta chains listed below, sequenced in a study of blood T cell repertoires in COVID-19. Profiled with immunoSEQ multiplex PCR; TCRdb holds only in-frame clones, not every one. Among some 93,000 clones, 86% were seen once, and the ten largest hold around 20%. Sequencing was performed on peripheral blood. These receptors came from a woman of 80 years or more with acute or convalescent COVID-19.

This clone appeared once. The rearrangement joins TRBV6-5 to TRBJ1-2, with D unclear. The CDR3 covers 15 residues. The V end was cut by 7 bases, the J end by 4 bases, with 19 bases between. In germline, CDR1 is MNHEY, CDR2 SVGAGI. This CDR3 reads CASNKGEGPLYGYTF. The CDR3 DNA is TGTGCCAGCAATAAGGGTGAGGGCCCACTCTATGGCTACACCTTC.

V and J are TRBV5-1 and TRBJ1-5, with D possibly TRBD1 on 5 matching bases. CDR1 is SGHRS and CDR2 is YFSETQ in the germline V gene. V lost 4 bases and J 5 bases, leaving 13 bases between the germline ends. This CDR3 comprises 14 residues. CDR3 in DNA: TGCGCCAGCAGCAAGGACGGGGGATATCAGCCCCAGCATTTT. This gives the protein CASSKDGGYQPQHF.

The chain combines TRBV5-4 with TRBJ2-3; either TRBD1 or TRBD2 may supply D (5 bases each). The V end lost 4 bases, the J end lost 4 bases, and 19 bases lay between the germline ends. CDR3 length equals 16 residues. The V gene's germline CDR1 is SGHNT and CDR2 YYREEE (reference sequence). The CDR3 region is CASSLGEGKGADTQYF. DNA of the CDR3: TGTGCCAGCAGCCTGGGAGAAGGGAAAGGGGCAGATACGCAGTATTTT.

This chain connects TRBV7-9 to TRBJ2-7, with D uncertain. CDR3 length equals 16 residues. The germline gives CDR1 SEHNR, CDR2 FQNEAQ (reference sequence). V was shortened by 1 base and J by 2 bases, with 15 bases between the two germline ends. CDR3 region: CASSLGTERWPYEQYF. CDR3 coding DNA: TGTGCCAGCAGCTTAGGTACGGAGCGCTGGCCCTACGAGCAGTACTTC.